This entry lists 21 T cell receptor beta chains sequenced from one sample in a study of OX40 agonist ivuxolimab in advanced cancers. Only in-frame clones appear in the TCRdb table, and some are missing; sequencing was by immunoSEQ multiplex PCR. The data show 40,000 to 45,000 clones, about nine tenths seen once. The specimen comprised CD4+ or CD8+ T cells sorted from blood, sampled in a trial of the OX40 agonist ivuxolimab. The receptors shown here come from an adult with an advanced solid tumor such as melanoma, head and neck, liver or kidney cancer.

The rearrangement uses TRBV5-4 and TRBJ1-2; TRBD1 matches 10 bases. The trim removed 4 bases at V and 4 bases at J, leaving 10 bases unmatched. In germline, CDR1 is SGHNT, CDR2 YYREEE (reference sequence). This CDR3 contains 16 residues. CDR3 coding DNA: TGTGCCAGCAGCCCCGGGGTCGGGACAGGGGTCTATGGCTACACCTTC. Protein sequence: CASSPGVGTGVYGYTF. Full variable domain (remainder filled in from reference TRBV5-4 and TRBJ1-2): ETGVTQSPTHLIKTRGQQVTLRCSSQSGHNTVSWYQQALGQGPQFIFQYYREEENGRGNFPPRFSGLQFPNYSSELNVNALELDDSALYLCASSPGVGTGVYGYTFGSGTRLTVV.

The V gene is TRBV19, the J gene TRBJ2-2; D is unclear. CDR1 and CDR2 from the germline V gene are LNHDA and SQIVND (reference sequence). The CDR3 runs to 18 residues. V lost 6 bases to trimming and J lost 1 base, with 21 bases between them. CDR3 region: CASSPLLLVLGNTGELFF. The CDR3 DNA reads as TGTGCCAGTAGCCCCCTTTTGTTGGTTTTGGGGAACACCGGGGAGCTGTTTTTT.

This sequence joins TRBV29-1 and TRBJ2-7, with TRBD1 matching over 7 bases. The germline CDR1 and CDR2 sequences are SQVTM and ANQGSEA. The CDR3 loop spans 14 amino acids. V lost 6 bases to trimming and J lost 2 bases; unmatched junction nucleotides: 10. The CDR3, as DNA: TGCAGCGTCCGGACAGGTCTTGCAGCCTACGAGCAGTACTTC. This gives the protein CSVRTGLAAYEQYF.

This clone was counted only a few times. This chain links TRBV28 with TRBJ2-6; TRBD1 agrees at 12 bases. V lost 5 bases, J lost 0 bases, and 11 bases stayed unmatched. The CDR3 has 20 residues. The germline V gene encodes CDR1 MDHEN and CDR2 SYDVKM. The CDR3 nucleotides read TGTGCCAGCAGTGGCGTCCGGGACAGGGGGCCCTTCTCTGGGGCCAACGTCCTGACTTTC. It translates to CASSGVRDRGPFSGANVLTF.

The V call is TRBV7-9, the J call TRBJ2-2, with D perhaps matching TRBD1 (6 bases). Trimming took off 5 bases at V and 7 bases at J, with 17 bases between the two ends. CDR3 size: 15 residues. Germline CDR1 and CDR2: SEHNR and FQNEAQ (reference sequence). This CDR3 is CASSNSGTKHGELFF. CDR3 DNA: TGTGCCAGCAGCAACTCCGGGACAAAGCACGGGGAGCTGTTTTTT. The full variable domain, in which reference TRBV7-9 and TRBJ2-2 provide the parts outside the CDR3, is DTGVSQNPRHKITKRGQNVTFRCDPISEHNRLYWYRQTLGQGPEFLTYFQNEAQLEKSRLLSDRFSAERPKGSFSTLEIQRTEQGDSAMYLCASSNSGTKHGELFFGEGSRLTVL.

In DNA, the CDR3 is TGTGCCAGCAGCCCCCCATCCTACGAGCAGTACTTC. Its protein is CASSPPSYEQYF. This chain links TRBV28 with TRBJ2-7; D is unresolved. The CDR3 has 12 residues. The germline gives CDR1 MDHEN, CDR2 SYDVKM. Deletions cut 6 bases from V and 1 base from J, with 7 bases between.

This clone has only a few counts. The rearrangement uses TRBV10-3 and TRBJ1-2, with D possibly matching TRBD1 (5 bases). CDR1 is ENHRY and CDR2 is SYGVKD in the germline V gene. V lost 0 bases, J lost 3 bases, and 8 bases lay in between. The CDR3 totals 14 residues. In DNA form, the CDR3 reads TGTGCCATCAGTGAGTCGACAGAATACTATGGCTACACCTTC. As protein: CAISESTEYYGYTF.

The chain uses TRBV18 and TRBJ2-3, with a tentative D call TRBD2 (5 bases). The CDR3 totals 13 residues. V was cut by 6 bases and J by 6 bases, with 13 bases left in between. CDR1 and CDR2 (germline): KGHSH, LQKENI. The CDR3 sequence is CASSGGPRDTQYF. DNA of the CDR3: TGTGCCAGCTCCGGCGGGCCCCGCGATACGCAGTATTTT.

This clone was counted a single time. The J gene is TRBJ2-3, the V gene TRBV28; 9 nucleotides agree with TRBD2. V was pared by 1 base and J by 8 bases, with 10 bases of the junction left unmatched. The CDR3 is made up of 16 amino acids. Germline lookup yields CDR1 MDHEN and CDR2 SYDVKM. CDR3 DNA sequence: TGTGCCAGCAGTTTATTGCTAGCGGGATTCTCCGGTACGCAGTATTTT. Its translation: CASSLLLAGFSGTQYF.

The chain carries TRBV6-4 and TRBJ2-3; 7 bases are a match to TRBD2. CDR1 is MRHNA and CDR2 is SNTAGT in the germline V gene. The ends lost 8 bases at V and 1 base at J; junction bases unmatched: 3. The CDR3 is made up of 13 amino acids. Here the CDR3 DNA reads TGTGCCAGCGCGGGAGTCGGCACAGATACGCAGTATTTT. Encoded protein: CASAGVGTDTQYF.

V gene TRBV7-8 combines with J gene TRBJ2-2, with 8 bases fitting TRBD2. The trim removed 7 bases at V and 0 bases at J, leaving 7 bases unmatched. This CDR3 region has 16 residues. Germline CDR1 reads SGHVS; CDR2 reads FQNEAQ. The CDR3 here is CASNPKRGSNTGELFF. The CDR3 bases are TGTGCCAGCAATCCAAAGCGGGGGTCGAACACCGGGGAGCTGTTTTTT.

The chain has TRBV4-1 and TRBJ1-1; a weak D match, TRBD1 (5 bases). The length of the CDR3 is 18 residues. With 0 bases removed from V and 0 bases from J, the gap between germline ends came to 17 bases. Looked up from germline, CDR1 is MGHRA and CDR2 is YSYEKL. This CDR3 is CASSQDKAGLEMNTEAFF. The CDR3 DNA is TGCGCCAGCAGCCAAGATAAGGCAGGGCTGGAGATGAACACTGAAGCTTTCTTT.

The chain carries TRBV7-9 and TRBJ2-1; possibly TRBD2 for D (5 bases). CDR3 size: 13 residues. The ends were cut back, 2 bases at V and 12 bases at J, with 14 bases in the middle. Germline lookup yields CDR1 SEHNR and CDR2 FQNEAQ (reference sequence). CDR3 bases: TGTGCCAGCAGCTTATACGCCTCCCGGGGGCAGTTCTTC. It yields the protein CASSLYASRGQFF.

The chain recombines TRBV11-3 with TRBJ2-2; tentatively, D is TRBD1 (6 bases). Germline CDR1 reads SGHNT; CDR2 reads YENEEA. The CDR3 is made up of 13 amino acids. Trimming removed 9 bases from V and 5 bases from J, with 13 bases in between. CDR3 amino acids: CASEGVDTGELFF. The CDR3 DNA sequence: TGTGCCAGTGAGGGGGTAGATACCGGGGAGCTGTTTTTT.

The V and J genes are TRBV7-2 and TRBJ1-1, with D unclear. The germline gives CDR1 SGHTA, CDR2 FQGNSA. The CDR3 covers 11 residues. V was shortened by 9 bases and J by 11 bases, with 16 bases between the two germline ends. CDR3 DNA: TGTGCCAGTGCCGACGAAGTTTCGGCTTTCTTT. It codes for CASADEVSAFF.

The genes are TRBV4-1 and TRBJ1-1; D gene ambiguous. This CDR3 spans 13 amino acids. Per germline, CDR1 MGHRA and CDR2 YSYEKL. The V end lost 6 bases, the J end lost 7 bases, and 15 bases lay between the germline ends. CDR3 amino acids: CASSQTTPIEAFF. CDR3 DNA sequence: TGCGCCAGCAGTCAGACAACCCCGATTGAAGCTTTCTTT.

This clone is a singleton in its sample. This chain links TRBV9 with TRBJ2-7, with D perhaps matching TRBD1 or TRBD2 (6 bases each). Trimming stripped 4 bases from V and 5 bases from J, with 19 bases between. The CDR3 length is 15 residues. The germline V gene has CDR1 SGDLS and CDR2 YYNGEE. The CDR3 DNA follows: TGTGCCAGCAGCCTCGGAGGGGGACTGCCTAACGAGCAGTACTTC. It specifies CASSLGGGLPNEQYF.

The V gene is TRBV7-6, the J gene TRBJ2-3; D remains ambiguous. CDR3 length: 15 amino acids. Germline CDR1 is SGHVS and CDR2 is FNYEAQ. The germline V and J ends were trimmed by 1 base and 2 bases, with 10 bases remaining between them. The CDR3 is CASSLVVLDTDTQYF. CDR3 nucleotides: TGTGCCAGCAGCTTAGTGGTCCTGGACACAGATACGCAGTATTTT.

The rearrangement joins TRBV7-9 to TRBJ1-2; D is possibly TRBD1 (5 bases). Germline V gene lookup returns CDR1 SEHNR and CDR2 FQNEAQ (reference sequence). The V end lost 5 bases, the J end lost 2 bases, and 12 bases lay between the germline ends. This CDR3 is built from 14 residues. CDR3 loop: CASSNRDGNYGYTF. DNA for the CDR3: TGTGCCAGCAGCAACCGGGACGGGAACTATGGCTACACCTTC.

This clone appeared a single time. This chain links TRBV19 with TRBJ2-1, with D perhaps TRBD2 (6 bases). The germline V and J ends were trimmed by 0 bases and 2 bases, with 11 bases remaining between them. Germline CDR1 and CDR2: LNHDA and SQIVND (reference sequence). The CDR3 has 16 residues. The CDR3 sequence: CASSIDTGEAYNEQFF. The DNA of the CDR3 is TGTGCCAGTAGTATAGATACGGGGGAGGCCTACAATGAGCAGTTCTTC. The variable domain in full, completed from reference TRBV19 and TRBJ2-1, reads DGGITQSPKYLFRKEGQNVTLSCEQNLNHDAMYWYRQDPGQGLRLIYYSQIVNDFQKGDIAEGYSVSREKKESFPLTVTSAQKNPTAFYLCASSIDTGEAYNEQFFGPGTRLTVL.

This rearrangement joins TRBV27 to TRBJ2-1; 13 bases map to TRBD2. Germline V lookup: CDR1 MNHEY, CDR2 SMNVEV (reference sequence). Germline trimming cut 6 bases from V and 9 bases from J; bases unmatched to any gene: 5. There are 14 residues in the CDR3. In nucleotides, the CDR3 is TGTGCCAGCAGGGGGACTAGCGGGATGGGTGAGCAGTTCTTC. It encodes CASRGTSGMGEQFF.